Following are 31 T cell receptor beta chains from one sample sequenced in a study of technical replicates of blood from a handful of donors. Assay used: immunoSEQ multiplex PCR; TCRdb lists only in-frame clones, some missing. The sample holds approximately 97,000 clones, approximately 96% seen once. Material: T cells isolated from PBMCs. These TCRs come from a human donor in good health.

The chain joins TRBV7-8 to TRBJ1-1; no reliable D call. The CDR3 spans 15 residues. Trimming stripped 2 bases from V and 11 bases from J, with 21 bases between. Germline V CDR1 and CDR2: SGHVS, FQNEAQ. CDR3 sequence reads: CASSLYDTPIRQAFF. DNA of the CDR3: TGTGCCAGCAGCTTATACGACACCCCCATACGCCAGGCTTTCTTT.

This chain links TRBV4-3 with TRBJ2-7; D might be TRBD2 (6 bases). CDR3 length: 14 residues. Per the germline V gene, CDR1 is LGHNA and CDR2 is YSLEER. V was shortened by 0 bases and J by 7 bases, with 13 bases between the two germline ends. The CDR3 protein is CASSQDDSAGEQYF. CDR3 DNA: TGCGCCAGCAGCCAAGATGATAGTGCGGGGGAGCAGTACTTC.

The chain is built from TRBV6-6 and TRBJ1-3, with 7 bases aligning to TRBD1. With 6 bases clipped from V and 3 bases from J, the junction kept 5 bases outside the gene matches. Germline V CDR1 and CDR2: MNHNY, SVGAGI (reference sequence). This CDR3 is 14 amino acids long. CDR3 in amino acids: CASRYGQDGNTIYF. The CDR3 DNA is TGTGCCAGCAGATATGGACAGGATGGAAACACCATATATTTT.

This clone was found once. The chain combines TRBV7-9 with TRBJ2-3, with 10 bases identical to TRBD2. Looked up from germline, CDR1 is SEHNR and CDR2 is FQNEAQ (reference sequence). V shed 5 bases and J 4 bases; nucleotides not matched to a gene: 9. The CDR3 has 16 residues. The CDR3 sequence is CASSPTLAGAADTQYF. The CDR3 region has the DNA TGTGCCAGCAGCCCGACCCTAGCGGGAGCCGCAGATACGCAGTATTTT. Using reference TRBV7-9 and TRBJ2-3 for the parts outside the CDR3, the full variable domain is DTGVSQNPRHKITKRGQNVTFRCDPISEHNRLYWYRQTLGQGPEFLTYFQNEAQLEKSRLLSDRFSAERPKGSFSTLEIQRTEQGDSAMYLCASSPTLAGAADTQYFGPGTRLTVL.

The chain uses TRBV10-3 and TRBJ1-2, with D possibly matching TRBD1 (5 bases). V was pared by 6 bases and J by 0 bases, with 11 bases between. The CDR3 spans 14 residues. The V gene's germline CDR1 is ENHRY and CDR2 SYGVKD. CDR3 residues: CAISQQETNYGYTF. In nucleotides, the CDR3 is TGTGCCATCAGCCAACAGGAGACTAACTATGGCTACACCTTC.

This chain uses TRBV19 with TRBJ2-2, with 8 positions matching TRBD1. Germline V gene sequence: CDR1 LNHDA, CDR2 SQIVND (reference sequence). There are 17 residues in the CDR3. V shed 4 bases and J 5 bases; nucleotides not matched to a gene: 12. CDR3 sequence: CASSTPLDREETGELFF. CDR3 DNA: TGTGCCAGTAGTACCCCCCTGGACAGGGAGGAAACCGGGGAGCTGTTTTTT.

The V call is TRBV30, the J call TRBJ1-5; D gene unclear. Trimming left V 1 base short and J 6 bases short, with 10 bases between. Germline V gene lookup returns CDR1 GTSNPN and CDR2 SVGIG (reference sequence). The CDR3 extends over 13 amino acids. CDR3 in amino acids: CAWSADGLQPQHF. In DNA, the CDR3 is TGTGCCTGGAGTGCTGACGGACTTCAGCCCCAGCATTTT.

The V gene is TRBV6-1, the J gene TRBJ1-2; D perhaps matches TRBD1 (6 bases). The CDR3 is 14 amino acids. Trimming took off 0 bases at V and 6 bases at J, with 11 bases between the two ends. Germline loops: CDR1 MNHNS, CDR2 SASEGT. CDR3 coding DNA: TGTGCCAGCAGTGAAGCGCTCAGGGGCGATGGCTACACCTTC. Its protein product is CASSEALRGDGYTF.

The V and J genes are TRBV9 and TRBJ1-2; D ambiguous. Germline-derived CDR1 and CDR2 are SGDLS and YYNGEE. The CDR3 spans 13 residues. V gave up 0 bases and J gave up 4 bases, with 7 bases separating them. The CDR3 protein is CASSVAEAYGYTF. DNA for the CDR3: TGTGCCAGCAGCGTAGCAGAGGCCTATGGCTACACCTTC.

The chain couples TRBV7-2 to TRBJ2-7; perhaps TRBD2 as D (6 bases). The V gene's germline CDR1 is SGHTA and CDR2 FQGNSA. Trimming pared 5 bases from V and 2 bases from J, leaving 7 bases between. The CDR3 is made up of 12 amino acids. The DNA of the CDR3 is TGTGCCAGCAGCACTAGCCCCTACGAGCAGTACTTC. Its protein is CASSTSPYEQYF.

This chain connects TRBV5-1 to TRBJ2-1; 7 bases align to TRBD2. This CDR3 spans 16 amino acids. Trimming took 9 bases from V and 7 from J; bases not matched to a gene: 19. CDR1 is SGHRS and CDR2 is YFSETQ in the germline V gene. The CDR3 DNA sequence: TGCGCCACGACGGGCTCTTTGGCGGGAGAGAGGAATGAGCAGTTCTTC. This sequence encodes CATTGSLAGERNEQFF.

This chain uses TRBV7-9 with TRBJ1-5; TRBD1 is a possible D gene (5 bases). V dropped 1 base and J dropped 3 bases, with 10 bases sitting between them. The CDR3 runs to 15 residues. In germline, CDR1 is SEHNR, CDR2 FQNEAQ (reference sequence). CDR3 bases: TGTGCCAGCAGCTTAGGGGGCAGGTACAATCAGCCCCAGCATTTT. Amino acids: CASSLGGRYNQPQHF.

This chain uses TRBV6-5 with TRBJ2-1, with 8 bases aligning to TRBD2. This CDR3 region has 14 residues. V shed 8 bases and J 4 bases; nucleotides not matched to a gene: 7. Germline V gene lookup returns CDR1 MNHEY and CDR2 SVGAGI. The CDR3 nucleotides read TGTGCCAGCGAAACTAGCGGAGCTTACAATGAGCAGTTCTTC. The encoded protein is CASETSGAYNEQFF.

V usage is TRBV10-3 and J usage is TRBJ2-5; TRBD1 aligns across 7 bases. Trimming removed 2 bases from V and 4 bases from J; junction bases left unmatched: 7. The CDR3 runs to 15 residues. Germline values: CDR1 ENHRY, CDR2 SYGVKD. In DNA form, the CDR3 reads TGTGCCATCAGTGAGAGTAAGAGGGGGCCAGAGACCCAGTACTTC. Amino acid sequence: CAISESKRGPETQYF.

The J gene is TRBJ1-2, the V gene TRBV28; D perhaps matches TRBD1 (5 bases). The CDR3 extends over 14 amino acids. Germline loops: CDR1 MDHEN, CDR2 SYDVKM. Trimming stripped 0 bases from V and 5 bases from J, with 10 bases between. The CDR3 DNA reads as TGTGCCAGCAGTTTATGGACAGCCATGTATGGCTACACCTTC. Translation: CASSLWTAMYGYTF.

The rearrangement joins TRBV5-5 to TRBJ1-1; 9 nucleotides agree with TRBD1. Germline V gene lookup returns CDR1 SGHKS and CDR2 YYEKEE (reference sequence). Trimming at V came to 2 bases and at J to 4 bases, leaving 6 bases not matched to a gene. This CDR3 is built from 15 residues. The CDR3 loop is CASSLYYRGLTEAFF. The CDR3 nucleotides read TGTGCCAGCAGCTTATACTACAGGGGGCTCACTGAAGCTTTCTTT.

The rearrangement joins TRBV4-3 to TRBJ2-1; no firm D call. The V gene lost 3 bases and the J gene lost 0 bases, with 12 bases spanning the gap. Germline assignment: CDR1 LGHNA and CDR2 YSLEER. The CDR3 covers 16 residues. CDR3 residues: CASSHPTWSSYNEQFF. The CDR3 bases are TGCGCCAGCAGCCACCCGACTTGGAGCTCCTACAATGAGCAGTTCTTC.

The chain recombines TRBV7-2 with TRBJ2-5; TRBD2 matches at 15 bases. Unmatched junction bases numbered 5, after V lost 5 bases and J lost 4 bases. This CDR3 comprises 16 residues. In germline, CDR1 is SGHTA, CDR2 FQGNSA. CDR3: CASSAWTSGRAETQYF. The DNA for the CDR3 is TGTGCCAGCAGCGCCTGGACTAGCGGGAGGGCAGAGACCCAGTACTTC.

The gene calls are TRBV10-2 and TRBJ2-1; 7 nucleotides line up with TRBD2. Germline CDR1 reads WSHSY; CDR2 reads SAAADI. With 9 bases clipped from V and 3 bases from J, the junction kept 8 bases outside the gene matches. The CDR3 has 14 residues. CDR3 in DNA: TGCGCCAGTCATCTGAGCGGGAACTACAATGAGCAGTTCTTC. This encodes CASHLSGNYNEQFF.

The rearrangement joins TRBV15 to TRBJ1-5; D gene ambiguous. The CDR3 is 14 amino acids. CDR1 and CDR2 (germline): LNHNV, YYDKDF (reference sequence). V was clipped by 8 bases and J by 1 base, with 12 bases between them. The CDR3 sequence: CATRLPDSNQPQHF. The CDR3 bases are TGTGCCACCCGACTCCCCGACAGCAATCAGCCCCAGCATTTT.

The rearrangement joins TRBV11-3 to TRBJ2-7, with D unresolved. Trimming removed 8 bases from V and 1 base from J, with 12 bases in between. Per the germline V gene, CDR1 is SGHNT and CDR2 is YENEEA. This CDR3 contains 13 residues. CDR3 nucleotides: TGTGCCAGCTCAAAACCAGGTTCCTACGAGCAGTACTTC. This encodes CASSKPGSYEQYF.

V and J are TRBV10-3 and TRBJ1-1; D is possibly TRBD1 (5 bases). V was shortened by 2 bases and J by 0 bases, with 10 bases between the two germline ends. Germline loops: CDR1 ENHRY, CDR2 SYGVKD. The CDR3 contains 15 residues. CDR3 sequence: CAISEGRGMNTEAFF. The CDR3 bases are TGTGCCATCAGTGAGGGTAGGGGTATGAACACTGAAGCTTTCTTT.

The chain carries TRBV6-5 and TRBJ2-5; the D is unclear. The CDR3 is 13 residues long. Trimming shortened V by 1 base and J by 6 bases, and 9 bases separated the two germline ends. Germline CDR1 MNHEY, CDR2 SVGAGI. CDR3 residues: CASSYYVGQTQYF. CDR3 DNA sequence: TGTGCCAGCAGTTACTACGTCGGTCAGACCCAGTACTTC.

The rearrangement links TRBV5-6 to TRBJ2-7; D possibly corresponds to TRBD2 (6 bases). V was pared by 4 bases and J by 2 bases, with 13 bases between. Germline V lookup: CDR1 SGHDT, CDR2 YYEEEE. The CDR3 length is 14 residues. Here the CDR3 DNA reads TGTGCCAGCAGCACCCGGGACTTACCCTACGAGCAGTACTTC. It encodes CASSTRDLPYEQYF.

The chain is built from TRBV7-2 and TRBJ2-2; D not resolved. CDR1 and CDR2 (germline): SGHTA, FQGNSA. V lost 5 bases and J lost 4, with 14 bases in between. This CDR3 contains 15 residues. As DNA, the CDR3 is TGTGCCAGCAGCCACCCCCCCCCTAGCACCGGGGAGCTGTTTTTT. This sequence encodes CASSHPPPSTGELFF.

The rearrangement links TRBV5-6 to TRBJ1-2; unclear D gene. CDR1 SGHDT and CDR2 YYEEEE come from the germline V gene. V lost 5 bases and J lost 2, with 7 bases in between. The CDR3 has 12 residues. The CDR3 here is CASSSGNYGYTF. The CDR3 region has the DNA TGTGCCAGCAGTTCAGGAAACTATGGCTACACCTTC.

This chain joins TRBV28 and TRBJ2-3, with a tentative D call TRBD2 (5 bases). In germline, CDR1 is MDHEN, CDR2 SYDVKM. V lost 7 bases and J lost 3, with 11 bases in between. The CDR3 length is 13 residues. CDR3 region: CASTSPGTDTQYF. As DNA, the CDR3 is TGTGCCAGCACCTCTCCGGGAACAGATACGCAGTATTTT.

The chain recombines TRBV30 with TRBJ2-7, with 10 nucleotides matching TRBD2. The trim removed 7 bases at V and 4 bases at J, leaving 4 bases unmatched. This CDR3 spans 12 amino acids. Germline V CDR1 and CDR2: GTSNPN, SVGIG (reference sequence). The CDR3 loop is CALLAGGYEQYF. The CDR3 DNA sequence: TGTGCCTTATTAGCGGGAGGTTACGAGCAGTACTTC.

The V gene is TRBV11-2, the J gene TRBJ2-7, with a weak D call TRBD2 (6 bases). Germline CDR1 reads SGHAT; CDR2 reads FQNNGV. V dropped 5 bases and J dropped 5 bases, with 13 bases sitting between them. This CDR3 comprises 13 residues. The DNA of the CDR3 is TGTGCCAGCAGCCAGGGACTCGAGGACGAGCAGTACTTC. Translating gives CASSQGLEDEQYF. Combining the CDR3 with reference TRBV11-2 and TRBJ2-7 gives the whole variable domain EAGVAQSPRYKIIEKRQSVAFWCNPISGHATLYWYQQILGQGPKLLIQFQNNGVVDDSQLPKDRFSAERLKGVDSTLKIQPAKLEDSAVYLCASSQGLEDEQYFGPGTRLTVT.

The J gene is TRBJ1-3, the V gene TRBV6-5, with a possible D match to TRBD1 (5 bases). CDR1 is MNHEY and CDR2 is SVGAGI in the germline V gene. CDR3 length: 13 amino acids. Trimming stripped 5 bases from V and 4 bases from J, with 9 bases between. As DNA, the CDR3 is TGTGCCAGCAGTCGGGGGGAGGGAAACACCATATATTTT. This sequence encodes CASSRGEGNTIYF.

Notes on this clone: The same CDR3 can be traced to other DNA sequences in this sample. The chain employs TRBV19 and TRBJ2-3, with D possibly TRBD2 on 6 matching bases. Trimming shortened V by 3 bases and J by 5 bases, and 9 bases separated the two germline ends. The germline V gene encodes CDR1 LNHDA and CDR2 SQIVND (reference sequence). This CDR3 is built from 13 residues. The DNA for the CDR3 is TGTGCCAGTAGTATCGGGGGTGGAGATACGCAGTATTTT. Translation gives CASSIGGGDTQYF.